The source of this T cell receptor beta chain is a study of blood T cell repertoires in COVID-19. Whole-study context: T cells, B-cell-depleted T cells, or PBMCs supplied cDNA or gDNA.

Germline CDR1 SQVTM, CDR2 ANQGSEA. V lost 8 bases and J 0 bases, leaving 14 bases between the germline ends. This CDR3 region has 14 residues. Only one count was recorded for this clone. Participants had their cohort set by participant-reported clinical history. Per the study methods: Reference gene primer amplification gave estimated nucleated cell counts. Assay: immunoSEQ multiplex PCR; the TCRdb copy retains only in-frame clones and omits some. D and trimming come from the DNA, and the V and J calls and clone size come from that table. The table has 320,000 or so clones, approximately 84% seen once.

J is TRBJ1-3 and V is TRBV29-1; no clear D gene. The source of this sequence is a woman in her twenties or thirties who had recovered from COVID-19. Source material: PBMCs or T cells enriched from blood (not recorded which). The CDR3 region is CSTSEVSSGNTIYF. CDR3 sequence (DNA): TGCAGCACGAGCGAAGTGAGCTCTGGAAACACCATATATTTT.